A selection of T cell receptor beta chains follows, all from one sample in a study of patients and donors after allogeneic stem cell transplantation. A single record per CDR3 protein comes from TCRdb applying MiXCR to the RT-PCR reads. In the table there are roughly 200,000 distinct CDR3 sequences, around 40% of which are singletons. The sample was blood, either unsorted or a sorted T cell fraction (not recorded which). Receptors were obtained from a human donor who was either an allogeneic HSCT recipient or a stem cell or donor lymphocyte infusion donor (not recorded which). It is not recorded whose cells these are; they may come from a transplant donor. The CDR3 runs from the conserved cysteine through the conserved F or W. Fields, in order: CDR3 DNA, CDR3 protein, J gene, clone size, D gene, V gene. The D gene is left open where the match is weak. Size values are once, few and many counts, or a class for expanded clones, and some rows have none.

CDR3nt: TGTGCCAGCAGCCACCGGACAGGGGATTCAAGAGGCTACACCTTC; CDR3aa: CASSHRTGDSRGYTF; j_gene: TRBJ1-2; abundance: NA; d_gene: TRBD1; v_gene: TRBV4-2
CDR3nt: TGCAGTGCTAGACAACTCTCTCTCGGTGAGCAGTTCTTC; CDR3aa: CSARQLSLGEQFF; j_gene: TRBJ2-1; abundance: NA; d_gene: NA; v_gene: TRBV20-1
CDR3nt: TGTGCCAGCAGCTTAGGAGGGCCGTTCAATGAGCAGTTCTTC; CDR3aa: CASSLGGPFNEQFF; j_gene: TRBJ2-1; abundance: NA; d_gene: NA; v_gene: TRBV7-9
CDR3nt: TGTGCCAGCAGCTCAGGTTACTCTGGAAACACCATATATTTT; CDR3aa: CASSSGYSGNTIYF; j_gene: TRBJ1-3; abundance: NA; d_gene: NA; v_gene: TRBV9
CDR3nt: TGTGCCAGCAGCGTAGACCAAAATCAGCCCCAGCATTTT; CDR3aa: CASSVDQNQPQHF; j_gene: TRBJ1-5; abundance: NA; d_gene: NA; v_gene: TRBV9
CDR3nt: TGTGCCAGCAGTCCCCGCGTGAGGGTGGAGACCCAGTACTTC; CDR3aa: CASSPRVRVETQYF; j_gene: TRBJ2-5; abundance: NA; d_gene: NA; v_gene: TRBV12-3/TRBV12-4
CDR3nt: TGCGCCAGCAGCCAAGTCCAGGGTGGCTACGAGCAGTACTTC; CDR3aa: CASSQVQGGYEQYF; j_gene: TRBJ2-7; abundance: NA; d_gene: NA; v_gene: TRBV4-1
CDR3nt: TGTGCCACCCTTAGGAAGCGGGGGTACAATGAGCAGTTCTTC; CDR3aa: CATLRKRGYNEQFF; j_gene: TRBJ2-1; abundance: NA; d_gene: TRBD2; v_gene: TRBV6-1
CDR3nt: TGTGCCAGCAGCCGAACAGGCGGAGAAAAACTGTTTTTT; CDR3aa: CASSRTGGEKLFF; j_gene: TRBJ1-4; abundance: NA; d_gene: NA; v_gene: TRBV4-2
CDR3nt: TGCGCCAGCAGCCAAGGCTCCTTAGGGGCGGGGGTCATGAGGAATGAGCAGTTCTTC; CDR3aa: CASSQGSLGAGVMRNEQFF; j_gene: TRBJ2-1; abundance: NA; d_gene: TRBD2; v_gene: TRBV4-3
CDR3nt: TGTGCCAGCAGGACTAGCGGGGGGGCCTACAATGAGCAGTTCTTC; CDR3aa: CASRTSGGAYNEQFF; j_gene: TRBJ2-1; abundance: NA; d_gene: TRBD2; v_gene: TRBV12-3/TRBV12-4
CDR3nt: TGTGCCAGCAGCCTGGGCCACGAAGCTTTCTTT; CDR3aa: CASSLGHEAFF; j_gene: TRBJ1-1; abundance: few; d_gene: NA; v_gene: TRBV13
CDR3nt: TGTGCCAGCAGTTATTTGGGACTAGCGGGGGGAAGCACAGATACGCAGTATTTT; CDR3aa: CASSYLGLAGGSTDTQYF; j_gene: TRBJ2-3; abundance: NA; d_gene: TRBD2; v_gene: TRBV6-6
CDR3nt: TGTGCCAGCGGCAGGACCTCCTACAATGAGCAGTTCTTC; CDR3aa: CASGRTSYNEQFF; j_gene: TRBJ2-1; abundance: NA; d_gene: NA; v_gene: TRBV12-3/TRBV12-4
CDR3nt: TGTGCCAGCAGCTTTACTCATGAGCAGTTCTTC; CDR3aa: CASSFTHEQFF; j_gene: TRBJ2-1; abundance: NA; d_gene: NA; v_gene: TRBV5-6
CDR3nt: TGCGCCAGCAGCTACGCAGGGGCACAAGAGACCCAGTACTTC; CDR3aa: CASSYAGAQETQYF; j_gene: TRBJ2-5; abundance: NA; d_gene: NA; v_gene: TRBV5-1
CDR3nt: TGCGCCAGCAGTTTCGAAGTAAACTATGGCTACACCTTC; CDR3aa: CASSFEVNYGYTF; j_gene: TRBJ1-2; abundance: NA; d_gene: NA; v_gene: TRBV5-1
CDR3nt: TGTGCCAGCAGCCAAGACGGGGGCGTCACTGAAGCTTTCTTT; CDR3aa: CASSQDGGVTEAFF; j_gene: TRBJ1-1; abundance: NA; d_gene: NA; v_gene: TRBV3-1
CDR3nt: TGTGCCACCGCCTTCCGAGACAGGGTTCAAGAGGGGTATGGCTACACCTTC; CDR3aa: CATAFRDRVQEGYGYTF; j_gene: TRBJ1-2; abundance: few; d_gene: TRBD1; v_gene: TRBV12-3/TRBV12-4
CDR3nt: TGCAGTGTTACGACAGGTACTAACTATGGCTACACCTTC; CDR3aa: CSVTTGTNYGYTF; j_gene: TRBJ1-2; abundance: NA; d_gene: NA; v_gene: TRBV20-1
CDR3nt: TGTGCCAGCAGCCCAGGGGGGCCGAGAGACATCGTCCTGAACACTGAAGCTTTCTTT; CDR3aa: CASSPGGPRDIVLNTEAFF; j_gene: TRBJ1-1; abundance: NA; d_gene: TRBD1; v_gene: TRBV4-2
CDR3nt: TGTGCCAGCAGTTTTTTATCAGGGAAAGCTTTCTTT; CDR3aa: CASSFLSGKAFF; j_gene: TRBJ1-1; abundance: few; d_gene: NA; v_gene: TRBV27
CDR3nt: TGCGCCAGCAAAGGGGATTGGAACACTGAAGCTTTCTTT; CDR3aa: CASKGDWNTEAFF; j_gene: TRBJ1-1; abundance: NA; d_gene: NA; v_gene: TRBV5-1
CDR3nt: TGTGCCAGCAGTTCCCGGTCCTCCGGCTACACCTTC; CDR3aa: CASSSRSSGYTF; j_gene: TRBJ1-2; abundance: NA; d_gene: NA; v_gene: TRBV27
CDR3nt: TGCAGCGTTGAAATCCTAGCGGGGGGTAAAAGGGAGCAGTACTTC; CDR3aa: CSVEILAGGKREQYF; j_gene: TRBJ2-7; abundance: few; d_gene: TRBD2; v_gene: TRBV29-1
CDR3nt: TGCGCCAGCAGCCACAGGGTATCGGATAATTCACCCCTCCACTTT; CDR3aa: CASSHRVSDNSPLHF; j_gene: TRBJ1-6; abundance: NA; d_gene: NA; v_gene: TRBV4-1
CDR3nt: TGTGCCAGCAGCATCAGTCCAGAGGATGTCACTGAAGCTTTCTTT; CDR3aa: CASSISPEDVTEAFF; j_gene: TRBJ1-1; abundance: few; d_gene: NA; v_gene: TRBV5-6
CDR3nt: TGTGCCACCAGCAGAGTTGAGGCGAAAGCCCAGCATTTT; CDR3aa: CATSRVEAKAQHF; j_gene: TRBJ1-5; abundance: NA; d_gene: NA; v_gene: TRBV15
CDR3nt: TGTGCCAGCAGTAGCCCGGGACAGTACACTGAAGCTTTCTTT; CDR3aa: CASSSPGQYTEAFF; j_gene: TRBJ1-1; abundance: few; d_gene: TRBD1; v_gene: TRBV6-6
CDR3nt: TGCAGCGTTGAGCGGAAAATTGAGAGGGAGCAGTTCTTC; CDR3aa: CSVERKIEREQFF; j_gene: TRBJ2-1; abundance: NA; d_gene: NA; v_gene: TRBV29-1
CDR3nt: TGCGCCAGCAGTCCCCATTGGGGGCCTTCCTCCACCGGGGAGCTGTTTTTT; CDR3aa: CASSPHWGPSSTGELFF; j_gene: TRBJ2-2; abundance: NA; d_gene: NA; v_gene: TRBV23-1
CDR3nt: TGTGCCAGTAGTCTTCGGACAAACAACTATGGCTACACCTTC; CDR3aa: CASSLRTNNYGYTF; j_gene: TRBJ1-2; abundance: few; d_gene: NA; v_gene: TRBV19
CDR3nt: TGTGCCAGCACAACCATAGGGGGGCCCACAGATACGCAGTATTTT; CDR3aa: CASTTIGGPTDTQYF; j_gene: TRBJ2-3; abundance: few; d_gene: NA; v_gene: TRBV18
CDR3nt: TGTGCCAGCAGTGAAGCGCGGGATCAGCCCCAGCATTTT; CDR3aa: CASSEARDQPQHF; j_gene: TRBJ1-5; abundance: NA; d_gene: NA; v_gene: TRBV6-1
CDR3nt: TGTGCCATCAGTGAGAGGGAGAACAGGCCTTATGGCTACACCTTC; CDR3aa: CAISERENRPYGYTF; j_gene: TRBJ1-2; abundance: NA; d_gene: NA; v_gene: TRBV10-3
CDR3nt: TGTGCCACCAGTGGGGATCCGGGCAATCAGCCCCAGCATTTT; CDR3aa: CATSGDPGNQPQHF; j_gene: TRBJ1-5; abundance: NA; d_gene: NA; v_gene: TRBV24-1
CDR3nt: TGTGCCTGCGCAGGTAGCACAGATACGCAGTATTTT; CDR3aa: CACAGSTDTQYF; j_gene: TRBJ2-3; abundance: NA; d_gene: NA; v_gene: TRBV30
CDR3nt: TGTGCCATCGGGACCGGGACAGGGACGGATTCACCCCTCCACTTT; CDR3aa: CAIGTGTGTDSPLHF; j_gene: TRBJ1-6; abundance: NA; d_gene: TRBD1; v_gene: TRBV10-3
CDR3nt: TGTGCCTGGGGACAGGGTTCGGACACTGAAGCTTTCTTT; CDR3aa: CAWGQGSDTEAFF; j_gene: TRBJ1-1; abundance: few; d_gene: TRBD1; v_gene: TRBV30
CDR3nt: TGTGCCAGCAGCTTAGCGATGATTAGCGGGGGTTACAATGAGCAGTTCTTC; CDR3aa: CASSLAMISGGYNEQFF; j_gene: TRBJ2-1; abundance: NA; d_gene: TRBD2; v_gene: TRBV7-2
CDR3nt: TGCGCCAGCAGCTTGGGACTAGCGGGATTTAGCTCCTACGAGCAGTACTTC; CDR3aa: CASSLGLAGFSSYEQYF; j_gene: TRBJ2-7; abundance: NA; d_gene: TRBD2; v_gene: TRBV5-1
CDR3nt: TGTGCCAGCAGCTTGGGTAGCGGGGGGCAAGAGACCCAGTACTTC; CDR3aa: CASSLGSGGQETQYF; j_gene: TRBJ2-5; abundance: NA; d_gene: TRBD2; v_gene: TRBV11-3
CDR3nt: TGTGCCAGCAGTTTAACGGGAGATTGGCGTGAAAAACTGTTTTTT; CDR3aa: CASSLTGDWREKLFF; j_gene: TRBJ1-4; abundance: few; d_gene: NA; v_gene: TRBV28
CDR3nt: TGTGCCAGCAGTCTGGGGACATCGGGACAGCCCCAGCATTTT; CDR3aa: CASSLGTSGQPQHF; j_gene: TRBJ1-5; abundance: NA; d_gene: NA; v_gene: TRBV2
CDR3nt: TGCAGTGCTAGGAACTCGGGACAGACATTAAACTATGGCTACACCTTC; CDR3aa: CSARNSGQTLNYGYTF; j_gene: TRBJ1-2; abundance: NA; d_gene: TRBD1; v_gene: TRBV20-1
CDR3nt: TGTGCCAGCAGTTACACGCAGGGGGCCTACGAGCAGTACTTC; CDR3aa: CASSYTQGAYEQYF; j_gene: TRBJ2-7; abundance: few; d_gene: TRBD1; v_gene: TRBV6-5
CDR3nt: TGTGCCAGCAGCCAAGATGTATCAGGGGCCTACAATGAGCAGTTCTTC; CDR3aa: CASSQDVSGAYNEQFF; j_gene: TRBJ2-1; abundance: NA; d_gene: NA; v_gene: TRBV3-1
CDR3nt: TGCAGTGCCTACGGGACTAGCAAGCCCCTAAATGAGCAGTTCTTC; CDR3aa: CSAYGTSKPLNEQFF; j_gene: TRBJ2-1; abundance: NA; d_gene: TRBD2; v_gene: TRBV20-1
CDR3nt: TGTGCCAGCAGCAAAGACCCATCAGATACGCAGTATTTT; CDR3aa: CASSKDPSDTQYF; j_gene: TRBJ2-3; abundance: NA; d_gene: NA; v_gene: TRBV21-1
CDR3nt: TGTGCCAGCAGTGAGGCCGGTACCCAGAAAATATATTTT; CDR3aa: CASSEAGTQKIYF; j_gene: TRBJ1-3; abundance: few; d_gene: NA; v_gene: TRBV25-1
CDR3nt: TGTGCCAGCAGTTTGGGCATATATCAGCCCCAGCATTTT; CDR3aa: CASSLGIYQPQHF; j_gene: TRBJ1-5; abundance: NA; d_gene: NA; v_gene: TRBV27
CDR3nt: TGCGCCAGCAGCTTGTCCGGGTTTGAAGCTTTCTTT; CDR3aa: CASSLSGFEAFF; j_gene: TRBJ1-1; abundance: many; d_gene: NA; v_gene: TRBV5-1